This T cell receptor (beta chain) derives from a study of regulatory T cells in long-lasting Graves disease. Regarding the study as a whole: Newly diagnosed patients shared about a thousand public clonotypes; persistent patients shared a few thousand.

V shed 6 bases and J 6 bases; nucleotides not matched to a gene: 7. The CDR3 is 14 amino acids. CDR1 and CDR2 (germline): KGHSH, LQKENI. This clonotype has more than one count but fewer than ten. Its cognate antigen is unknown. Described time point: newly diagnosed GD, antithyroid drugs for less than 3 months. The TCR library was made from RNA that had been extracted from PBMCs in TRIzol. iRepertoire HTBI primers and Arm-PCR of CDR3 regions built TCR beta libraries. TCRdb itself ran the multiplex PCR reads through MiXCR, one entry per CDR3 protein. The repertoire has roughly 520,000 distinct CDR3 sequences, about 12% of them found once; the top ten carry around 9.3%. A further study also used this sample, focusing on T cells in Graves' hyperthyroidism and ophthalmopathy.

This sequence originates from a woman younger than 45 with Graves disease. The starting material was peripheral blood mononuclear cells (PBMCs), obtained at new diagnosis, from a patient treated with antithyroid drugs. The rearrangement links TRBV18 to TRBJ2-2; 7 positions agree with TRBD1. In nucleotides, the CDR3 is TGTGCCAGCTCGCAGTCACAGGGGTCCGGGGAGCTGTTTTTT. Amino acids: CASSQSQGSGELFF.